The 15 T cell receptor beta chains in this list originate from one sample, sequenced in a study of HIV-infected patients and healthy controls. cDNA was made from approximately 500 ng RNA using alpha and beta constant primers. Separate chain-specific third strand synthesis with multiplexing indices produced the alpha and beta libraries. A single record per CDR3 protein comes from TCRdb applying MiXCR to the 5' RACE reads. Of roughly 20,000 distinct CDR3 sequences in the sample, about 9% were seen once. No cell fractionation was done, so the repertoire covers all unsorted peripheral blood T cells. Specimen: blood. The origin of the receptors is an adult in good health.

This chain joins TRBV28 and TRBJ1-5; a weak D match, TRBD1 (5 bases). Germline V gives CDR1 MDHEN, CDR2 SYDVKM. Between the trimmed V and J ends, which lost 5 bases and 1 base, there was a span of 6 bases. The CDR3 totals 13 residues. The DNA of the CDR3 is TGTGCCAGCAGTAGGGACAGCAATCAGCCCCAGCATTTT. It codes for CASSRDSNQPQHF.

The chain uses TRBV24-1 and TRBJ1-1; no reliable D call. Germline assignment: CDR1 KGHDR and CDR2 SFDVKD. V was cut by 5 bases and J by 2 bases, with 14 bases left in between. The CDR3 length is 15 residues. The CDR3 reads CATSGSGLLNTEAFF. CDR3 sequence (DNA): TGTGCCACCAGTGGTTCCGGACTGTTAAACACTGAAGCTTTCTTT.

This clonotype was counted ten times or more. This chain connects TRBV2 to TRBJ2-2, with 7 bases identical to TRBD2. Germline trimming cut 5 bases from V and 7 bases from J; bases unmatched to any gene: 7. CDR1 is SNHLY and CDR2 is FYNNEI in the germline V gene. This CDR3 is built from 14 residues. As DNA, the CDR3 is TGTGCCAGCAGTTGGCGGGAGAGTGGCGGGGAGCTGTTTTTT. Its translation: CASSWRESGGELFF.

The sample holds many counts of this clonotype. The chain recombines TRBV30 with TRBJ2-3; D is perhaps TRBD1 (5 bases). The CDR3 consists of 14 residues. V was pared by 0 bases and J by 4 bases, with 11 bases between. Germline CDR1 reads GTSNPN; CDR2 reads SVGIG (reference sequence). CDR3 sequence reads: CAWSVGQSSDTQYF. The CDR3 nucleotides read TGTGCCTGGAGTGTGGGGCAAAGTTCAGATACGCAGTATTTT.

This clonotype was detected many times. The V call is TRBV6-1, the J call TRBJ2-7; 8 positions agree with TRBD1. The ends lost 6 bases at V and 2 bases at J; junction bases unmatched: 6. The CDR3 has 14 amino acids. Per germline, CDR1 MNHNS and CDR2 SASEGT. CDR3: CASRPGQGPYEQYF. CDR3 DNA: TGTGCCAGCAGGCCCGGACAGGGACCCTACGAGCAGTACTTC.

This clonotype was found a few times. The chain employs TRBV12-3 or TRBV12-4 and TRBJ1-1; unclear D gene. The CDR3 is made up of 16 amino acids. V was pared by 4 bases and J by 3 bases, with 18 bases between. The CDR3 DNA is TGTGCCAGCAGTTATACCCCGCTCAAAGACTACACTGAAGCTTTCTTT. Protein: CASSYTPLKDYTEAFF.

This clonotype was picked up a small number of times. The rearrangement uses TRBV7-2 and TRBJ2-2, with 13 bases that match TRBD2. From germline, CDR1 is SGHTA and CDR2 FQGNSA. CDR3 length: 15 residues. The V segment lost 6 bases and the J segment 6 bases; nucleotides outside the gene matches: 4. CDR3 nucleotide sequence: TGTGCCAGCAGTAGGACTAGCGGGAGACCCGGGGAGCTGTTTTTT. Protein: CASSRTSGRPGELFF.

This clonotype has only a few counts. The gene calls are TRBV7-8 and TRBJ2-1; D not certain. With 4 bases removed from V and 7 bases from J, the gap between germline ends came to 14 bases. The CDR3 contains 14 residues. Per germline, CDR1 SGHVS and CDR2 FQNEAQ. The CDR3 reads CASSSRWGRNEQFF. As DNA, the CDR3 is TGTGCCAGCAGCTCCAGGTGGGGTCGGAATGAGCAGTTCTTC.

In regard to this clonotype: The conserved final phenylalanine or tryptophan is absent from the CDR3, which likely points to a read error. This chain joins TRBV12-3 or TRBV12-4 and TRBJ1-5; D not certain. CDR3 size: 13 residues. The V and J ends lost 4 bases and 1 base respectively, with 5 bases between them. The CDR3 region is CASSSGSNQPQHS. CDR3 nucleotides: TGTGCCAGCAGTTCCGGGAGCAATCAGCCCCAGCATTCT.

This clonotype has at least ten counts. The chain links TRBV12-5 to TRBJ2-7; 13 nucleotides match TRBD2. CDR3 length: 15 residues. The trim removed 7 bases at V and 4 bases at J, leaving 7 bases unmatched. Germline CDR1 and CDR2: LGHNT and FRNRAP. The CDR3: CASAYTSGRAYEQYF. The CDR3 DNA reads TGTGCTAGTGCCTATACTAGCGGGAGGGCGTACGAGCAGTACTTC.

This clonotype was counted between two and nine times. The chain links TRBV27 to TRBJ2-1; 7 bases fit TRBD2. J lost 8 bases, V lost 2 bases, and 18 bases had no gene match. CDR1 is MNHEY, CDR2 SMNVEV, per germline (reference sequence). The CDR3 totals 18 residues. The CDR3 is CASSLRLADGGDIHEQFF. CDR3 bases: TGTGCCAGCAGTTTAAGGCTAGCGGACGGAGGTGATATTCATGAGCAGTTCTTC.

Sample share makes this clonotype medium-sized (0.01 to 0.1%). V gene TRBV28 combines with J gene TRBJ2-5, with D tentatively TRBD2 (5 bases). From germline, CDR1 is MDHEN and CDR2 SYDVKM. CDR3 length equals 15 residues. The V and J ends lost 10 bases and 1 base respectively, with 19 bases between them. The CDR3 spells CATVDGVGIQETQYF. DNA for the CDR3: TGTGCCACCGTGGACGGGGTAGGGATCCAAGAGACCCAGTACTTC.

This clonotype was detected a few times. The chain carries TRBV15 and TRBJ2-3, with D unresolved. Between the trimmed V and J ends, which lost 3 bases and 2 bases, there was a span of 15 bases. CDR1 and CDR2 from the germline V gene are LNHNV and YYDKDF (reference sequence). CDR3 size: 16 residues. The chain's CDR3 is CATSRFSDPSTDTQYF. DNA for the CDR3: TGTGCCACCAGCAGGTTTTCAGATCCTTCCACAGATACGCAGTATTTT.

CDR3 DNA: TGTGCCAGCAGTTTTCCCGAAATCTCTGAAGCTTTCTTT. It codes for CASSFPEISEAFF. The V and J genes are TRBV28 and TRBJ1-1, with D unclear. The V gene's germline CDR1 is MDHEN and CDR2 SYDVKM. Trimming shortened V by 3 bases and J by 6 bases, and 11 bases separated the two germline ends. CDR3 length: 13 amino acids.

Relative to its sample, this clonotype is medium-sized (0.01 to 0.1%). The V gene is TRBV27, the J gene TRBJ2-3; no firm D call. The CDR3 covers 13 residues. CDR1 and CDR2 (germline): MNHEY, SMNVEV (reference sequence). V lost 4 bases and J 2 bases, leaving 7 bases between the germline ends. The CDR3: CASSSDLTDTQYF. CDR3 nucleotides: TGTGCCAGCAGTTCCGACCTCACAGATACGCAGTATTTT.